The 23 T cell receptor beta chains given below trace back to one sample, sequenced in a study of blood T cell repertoires in COVID-19 (dated by TCRdb to 2018 to 2021). The library relied on the immunoSEQ multiplex PCR assay. The immuneACCESS repertoire file appears here via TCRdb, limited to in-frame rearrangements. These files lack a portion of the clones; in checked studies, under half of the deficit traces to unresolved V genes, and the cause of the others is not known. This sample lists around 300,000 clones; 75% to 90% were detected once. Over 4.5% of the sample is held by the ten biggest clonotypes. The sequenced sample consisted of PBMCs or T cells enriched from blood (not recorded which). The receptors originated from a man aged 25 to 45 who had recovered from COVID-19.

The chain is built from TRBV5-1 and TRBJ1-1; no clear D gene. In germline, CDR1 is SGHRS, CDR2 YFSETQ. The germline V and J ends were trimmed by 6 bases and 3 bases, with 12 bases remaining between them. The CDR3 spans 13 residues. The CDR3 is CASTYSGYTEAFF. The CDR3 DNA reads as TGCGCCAGCACCTACTCGGGGTACACTGAAGCTTTCTTT.

Of note for this clone: Other DNA sequences in the sample encode the same CDR3. For the CDR3, the DNA is TGTGCCAGCACTCCCGGGGGGGGCAATCAGCCCCAGCATTTT. The encoded protein is CASTPGGGNQPQHF. The chain has TRBV27 and TRBJ1-5; D is possibly TRBD1 (5 bases). The germline V and J ends were trimmed by 7 bases and 2 bases, with 12 bases remaining between them. The CDR3 is 14 residues long. Germline loops: CDR1 MNHEY, CDR2 SMNVEV (reference sequence).

The gene calls are TRBV6-5 and TRBJ2-7, with 8 bases fitting TRBD1. The CDR3 has 15 residues. V was pared by 6 bases and J by 2 bases, with 9 bases of the junction left unmatched. The germline V gene has CDR1 MNHEY and CDR2 SVGAGI. DNA of the CDR3: TGTGCCAGCAGAACTACCGGGACAGGCCCCTACGAGCAGTACTTC. This translates into CASRTTGTGPYEQYF.

J is TRBJ1-2 and V is TRBV16; D unclear. This CDR3 has 13 amino acids. V was clipped by 0 bases and J by 7 bases, with 9 bases between them. Looked up from germline, CDR1 is KGHSY and CDR2 is FQNENV. The DNA for the CDR3 is TGTGCCAGCAGCCAATCACAGATGGGTGGCTACACCTTC. It specifies CASSQSQMGGYTF. Together with reference TRBV16 and TRBJ1-2, the CDR3 gives the full variable domain: GEEVAQTPKHLVRGEGQKAKLYCAPIKGHSYVFWYQQVLKNEFKFLISFQNENVFDETGMPKERFSAKCLPNSPCSLEIQATKLEDSAVYFCASSQSQMGGYTFGSGTRLTVV.

The genes are TRBV7-9 and TRBJ2-7; tentatively, D is TRBD2 (7 bases). V was pared by 5 bases and J by 1 base, with 15 bases between. CDR1 SEHNR and CDR2 FQNEAQ come from the germline V gene (reference sequence). The CDR3 consists of 15 residues. The CDR3 DNA sequence: TGTGCCAGCAGCCCCCAAGGGGGGGCATCCTACGAGCAGTACTTC. This codes for CASSPQGGASYEQYF.

This clone was seen only a few times. The genes are TRBV13 and TRBJ2-7, with 7 bases that match TRBD1. Germline lookup yields CDR1 PRHDT and CDR2 FYEKMQ (reference sequence). V lost 0 bases, J lost 4 bases, and 6 bases stayed unmatched. CDR3 length: 15 amino acids. CDR3 amino acids: CASSLGAGGGYEQYF. CDR3 in DNA: TGTGCCAGCAGCTTAGGGGCAGGGGGTGGATACGAGCAGTACTTC. Variable domain in full (rest from reference TRBV13 and TRBJ2-7): AAGVIQSPRHLIKEKRETATLKCYPIPRHDTVYWYQQGPGQDPQFLISFYEKMQSDKGSIPDRFSAQQFSDYHSELNMSSLELGDSALYFCASSLGAGGGYEQYFGPGTRLTVT.

This sequence joins TRBV28 and TRBJ1-2; TRBD1 agrees at 7 bases. Germline trimming cut 6 bases from V and 4 bases from J; bases unmatched to any gene: 2. The germline CDR1 and CDR2 sequences are MDHEN and SYDVKM. The CDR3 is 12 residues long. CDR3 in DNA: TGTGCCAGCAGCCGACAGGGCTATGGCTACACCTTC. Its translation is CASSRQGYGYTF.

The gene calls are TRBV7-9 and TRBJ1-4; D possibly corresponds to TRBD1 (6 bases). The CDR3 has 16 amino acids. V was trimmed by 4 bases and J by 0 bases, leaving 12 bases between them. Germline CDR1 SEHNR, CDR2 FQNEAQ (reference sequence). This CDR3 reads CASSSGQGTTNEKLFF. The CDR3, as DNA: TGTGCCAGCAGCTCGGGACAAGGAACAACTAATGAAAAACTGTTTTTT.

The V gene is TRBV2, the J gene TRBJ2-3; 13 bases line up with TRBD2. Germline-derived CDR1 and CDR2 are SNHLY and FYNNEI. CDR3 length: 15 residues. V was pared by 8 bases and J by 4 bases, with 6 bases of the junction left unmatched. The CDR3 protein is CASLGTSGDADTQYF. In nucleotides, the CDR3 is TGTGCCAGCTTAGGGACTAGCGGGGATGCAGATACGCAGTATTTT.

The V and J genes are TRBV27 and TRBJ1-6, with TRBD1 as a possible D gene (6 bases). Deletions cut 3 bases from V and 9 bases from J, with 21 bases between. The germline V gene has CDR1 MNHEY and CDR2 SMNVEV (reference sequence). The CDR3 is 17 amino acids. The CDR3 DNA follows: TGTGCCAGCAGTTTTAGACCGGGTGTCAGGGGTTTTTCACCCCTCCACTTT. Amino acids: CASSFRPGVRGFSPLHF.

The genes are TRBV7-9 and TRBJ1-4, with TRBD1 as a possible D gene (6 bases). The CDR3 runs to 14 residues. Trimming took 4 bases from V and 4 from J, leaving 10 bases between them. Germline V gene data show CDR1 as SEHNR and CDR2 as FQNEAQ (reference sequence). DNA for the CDR3: TGTGCCAGCAGCTACGGACAGATTAATGAAAAACTGTTTTTT. It codes for CASSYGQINEKLFF.

This clone is a singleton in its sample. CDR3 region: CASSPRQGNTEAFF. The CDR3 DNA sequence: TGCGCCAGCAGCCCACGACAGGGGAACACTGAAGCTTTCTTT. The V call is TRBV10-1, the J call TRBJ1-1; TRBD1 aligns across 7 bases. From germline, CDR1 is WNHNN and CDR2 SYGVQD (reference sequence). Trimming removed 6 bases from V and 1 base from J; junction bases left unmatched: 5. The CDR3 is 14 amino acids.

The V gene is TRBV4-1, the J gene TRBJ2-7; 7 positions match TRBD1. Trimming took 0 bases from V and 4 from J; bases not matched to a gene: 9. Germline assignment: CDR1 MGHRA and CDR2 YSYEKL. The CDR3 is 16 amino acids. The CDR3 DNA reads as TGCGCCAGCAGCCAAGAAAAGGCCAACAGGGGTTACGAGCAGTACTTC. This encodes CASSQEKANRGYEQYF.

The rearrangement uses TRBV15 and TRBJ1-5; weak D call: TRBD1 (5 bases). V dropped 1 base and J dropped 1 base, with 8 bases sitting between them. Germline assignment: CDR1 LNHNV and CDR2 YYDKDF (reference sequence). The CDR3 is 15 residues long. The CDR3 region has the DNA TGTGCCACCAGCAGAGGCAAGGGGAGCAATCAGCCCCAGCATTTT. Translating it yields CATSRGKGSNQPQHF.

This chain connects TRBV9 to TRBJ1-2; the D is unclear. Looked up from germline, CDR1 is SGDLS and CDR2 is YYNGEE. V lost 0 bases and J lost 3, with 12 bases in between. The CDR3 spans 15 residues. CDR3 sequence: CASSVGGSGDYGYTF. As DNA, the CDR3 is TGTGCCAGCAGCGTAGGAGGGTCCGGGGACTATGGCTACACCTTC.

The count of this clone is one. V and J are TRBV13 and TRBJ1-2; the match to TRBD1 covers 9 bases. Per the germline V gene, CDR1 is PRHDT and CDR2 is FYEKMQ (reference sequence). V was clipped by 5 bases and J by 4 bases; unmatched bases: 11. The CDR3 covers 16 residues. CDR3 in amino acids: CASSQETTGGTYGYTF. CDR3 in DNA: TGTGCCAGCAGCCAAGAAACGACAGGGGGAACCTATGGCTACACCTTC.

The rearrangement links TRBV6-5 to TRBJ1-2; 8 bases agree with TRBD1. Germline CDR1 is MNHEY and CDR2 is SVGAGI. This CDR3 comprises 15 residues. V lost 6 bases to trimming and J lost 2 bases; unmatched junction nucleotides: 8. The CDR3 sequence is CASRGVTGANYGYTF. CDR3 nucleotides: TGTGCCAGCAGGGGGGTGACAGGGGCCAACTATGGCTACACCTTC.

The CDR3 here is CASSMREENQPQHF. In DNA, the CDR3 is TGTGCCAGTAGTATGAGGGAAGAGAATCAGCCCCAGCATTTT. The chain couples TRBV19 to TRBJ1-5; D is ambiguous. CDR3 size: 14 residues. V was shortened by 3 bases and J by 4 bases, with 10 bases between the two germline ends. CDR1 is LNHDA and CDR2 is SQIVND in the germline V gene (reference sequence).

V gene TRBV2 combines with J gene TRBJ2-1; TRBD1 matches at 11 bases. From germline, CDR1 is SNHLY and CDR2 FYNNEI. The V segment lost 6 bases and the J segment 7 bases; nucleotides outside the gene matches: 5. This CDR3 region has 14 residues. CDR3 protein: CASSAGQGGNEQFF. The CDR3 nucleotides are TGTGCCAGCAGCGCGGGACAGGGGGGGAATGAGCAGTTCTTC.

This clone was recorded once. The chain carries TRBV6-2 or TRBV6-3 and TRBJ2-7; a possible D gene is TRBD2 (6 bases). The CDR3 consists of 16 residues. Germline CDR1 reads MNHEY; CDR2 reads SVGEGT. With 0 bases removed from V and 5 bases from J, the gap between germline ends came to 17 bases. The CDR3 reads CASSYSELGGPDEQYF. The CDR3 nucleotides are TGTGCCAGCAGTTACTCAGAACTTGGAGGGCCAGACGAGCAGTACTTC.

The chain uses TRBV18 and TRBJ2-7; the D is unclear. Germline V lookup: CDR1 KGHSH, CDR2 LQKENI. V was clipped by 4 bases and J by 2 bases, with 9 bases between them. CDR3 size: 13 residues. The CDR3 nucleotides read TGTGCCAGCTCACGTGTACAGACCTACGAGCAGTACTTC. Its protein product is CASSRVQTYEQYF. The entire variable domain, with the rest obtained from reference TRBV18 and TRBJ2-7, is as follows: NAGVMQNPRHLVRRRGQEARLRCSPMKGHSHVYWYRQLPEEGLKFMVYLQKENIIDESGMPKERFSAEFPKEGPSILRIQQVVRGDSAAYFCASSRVQTYEQYFGPGTRLTVT.

The chain links TRBV15 to TRBJ1-5; D unclear. This CDR3 comprises 13 residues. Trimming left V 1 base short and J 3 bases short, with 4 bases between. From germline, CDR1 is LNHNV and CDR2 YYDKDF (reference sequence). The CDR3 coding sequence is TGTGCCACCAGCAGAGGGCTCAATCAGCCCCAGCATTTT. Its translation is CATSRGLNQPQHF.

The DNA for the CDR3 is TGTGCCAGTAGTATGTCTTCGAACACTGAAGCTTTCTTT. It is translated as CASSMSSNTEAFF. The V call is TRBV19, the J call TRBJ1-1; D not certain. The CDR3 length is 13 residues. Trimming pared 3 bases from V and 1 base from J, leaving 6 bases between. CDR1 and CDR2 (germline): LNHDA, SQIVND (reference sequence).